The TCR beta chain under discussion was sequenced for a study of blood T cell repertoires in COVID-19. Germline V gene data show CDR1 as ENHRY and CDR2 as SYGVKD. With 6 bases clipped from V and 0 bases from J, the junction kept 2 bases outside the gene matches. The CDR3 totals 16 residues. Only in-frame clones appear in the TCRdb table, and some are missing; sequencing was by immunoSEQ multiplex PCR. Among 150,000 to 200,000 clones listed, roughly 93% were seen once. The J gene is TRBJ2-2, the V gene TRBV10-3, with 12 bases aligning to TRBD2. Input material: peripheral blood. The TCR originated in a man between 18 and 29 years old with COVID-19, enrolled during active disease. The CDR3 protein is CAISGLAGSNTGELFF. The CDR3 coding sequence is TGTGCCATCAGCGGACTAGCGGGATCGAACACCGGGGAGCTGTTTTTT.